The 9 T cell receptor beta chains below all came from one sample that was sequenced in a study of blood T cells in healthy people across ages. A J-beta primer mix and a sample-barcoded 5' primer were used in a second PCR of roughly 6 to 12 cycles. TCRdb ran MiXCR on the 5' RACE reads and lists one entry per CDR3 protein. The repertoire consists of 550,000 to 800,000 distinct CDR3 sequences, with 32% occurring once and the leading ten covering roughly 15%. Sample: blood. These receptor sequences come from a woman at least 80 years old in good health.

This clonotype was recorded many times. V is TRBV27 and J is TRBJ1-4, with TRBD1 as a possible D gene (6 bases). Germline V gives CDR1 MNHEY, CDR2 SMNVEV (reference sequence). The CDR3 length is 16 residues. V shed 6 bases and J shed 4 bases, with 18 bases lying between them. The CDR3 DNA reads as TGTGCCAGCAGCGTCGCCGGGGGGCAAGATAATGAAAAACTGTTTTTT. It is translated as CASSVAGGQDNEKLFF.

In DNA, the CDR3 is TGTGCCAGCAGCTTAGCTGGGCCAGAGCAGTACTTC. This gives the protein CASSLAGPEQYF. The chain recombines TRBV7-6 with TRBJ2-5; D is unresolved. Germline CDR1 SGHVS, CDR2 FNYEAQ. Trimming pared 0 bases from V and 11 bases from J, leaving 10 bases between. This CDR3 spans 12 amino acids.

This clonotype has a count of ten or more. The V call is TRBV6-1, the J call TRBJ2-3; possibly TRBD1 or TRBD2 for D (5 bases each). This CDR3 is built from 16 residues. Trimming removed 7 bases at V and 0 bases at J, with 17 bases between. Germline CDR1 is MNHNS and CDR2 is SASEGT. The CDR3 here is CASTPGTDPSTDTQYF. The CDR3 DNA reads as TGTGCCAGCACCCCCGGGACGGACCCTAGCACAGATACGCAGTATTTT.

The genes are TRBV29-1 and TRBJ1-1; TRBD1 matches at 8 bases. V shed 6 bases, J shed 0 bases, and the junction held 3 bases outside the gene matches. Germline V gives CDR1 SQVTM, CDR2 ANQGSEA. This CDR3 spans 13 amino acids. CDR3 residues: CSVNRGLNTEAFF. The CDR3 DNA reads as TGCAGCGTCAACAGGGGGTTGAACACTGAAGCTTTCTTT.

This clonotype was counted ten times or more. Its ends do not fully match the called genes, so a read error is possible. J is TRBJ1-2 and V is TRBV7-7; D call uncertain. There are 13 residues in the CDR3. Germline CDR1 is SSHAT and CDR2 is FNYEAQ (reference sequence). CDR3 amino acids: CASSLARESGYTF. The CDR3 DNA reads TGTGCTAGCAGCTTAGCGAGGGAATCTGGCTACACCTTC. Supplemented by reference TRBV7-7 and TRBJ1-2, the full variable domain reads GAGVSQSPRYKVTKRGQDVTLRCDPISSHATLYWYQQALGQGPEFLTYFNYEAQPDKSGLPSDRFSAERPEGSISTLTIQRTEQRDSAMYRCASSLARESGYTFGSGTRLTVV.

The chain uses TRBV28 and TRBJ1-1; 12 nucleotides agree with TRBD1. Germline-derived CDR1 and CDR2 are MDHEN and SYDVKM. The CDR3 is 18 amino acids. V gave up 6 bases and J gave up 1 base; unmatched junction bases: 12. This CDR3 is CASRIFERDRGPNTEAFF. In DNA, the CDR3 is TGTGCCAGCAGAATCTTCGAGAGGGACAGGGGGCCGAACACTGAAGCTTTCTTT.

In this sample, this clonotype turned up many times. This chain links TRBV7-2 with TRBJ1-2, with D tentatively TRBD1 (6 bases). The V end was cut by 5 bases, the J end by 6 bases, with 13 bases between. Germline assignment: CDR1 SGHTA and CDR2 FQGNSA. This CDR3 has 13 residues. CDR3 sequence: CASSRTGLDGYTF. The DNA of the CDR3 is TGTGCCAGCAGCCGTACAGGGCTGGATGGCTACACCTTC.

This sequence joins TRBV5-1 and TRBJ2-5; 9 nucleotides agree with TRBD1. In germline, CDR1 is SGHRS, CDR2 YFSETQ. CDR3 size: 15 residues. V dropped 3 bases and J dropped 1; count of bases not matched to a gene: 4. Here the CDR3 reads CASSSRDRAQETQYF. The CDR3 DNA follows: TGCGCCAGCAGCTCACGGGACAGGGCCCAAGAGACCCAGTACTTC.

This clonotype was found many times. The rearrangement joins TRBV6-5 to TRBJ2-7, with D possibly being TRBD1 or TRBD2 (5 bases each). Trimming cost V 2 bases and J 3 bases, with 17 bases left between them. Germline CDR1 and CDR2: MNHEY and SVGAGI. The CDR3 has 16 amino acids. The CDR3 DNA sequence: TGTGCCAGCAGTTACAGGTTGTCGGGACGGATCTACGAGCAGTACTTC. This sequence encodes CASSYRLSGRIYEQYF.